This T cell receptor (beta chain) was retrieved from a study of T cell changes during pregnancy in multiple sclerosis (dated by TCRdb to between 2019 and 2020). Background on the whole study: In women with multiple sclerosis, the researchers looked at how the T cell repertoire shifted as pregnancy progressed.

The method behind the library was the immunoSEQ multiplex PCR assay. Here the immuneACCESS table is served through TCRdb, limited to in-frame sequences with V and J called. Missing clones are a known gap in these copies; in checked studies unresolved V genes cover under half, and the rest lacks a known reason. The sample records 85,000 to 100,000 clones, 92% of which are singletons. 1.5% of the sample comes from the top ten. About this clone: The target of this receptor is not known. Nothing much larger sits one base from this clone, and base qualities are not available.

Trimming leaves V shorter by 3 bases and J shorter by 2 bases, with the junction holding 6 bases beyond the gene matches. The germline V gene supplies CDR1 SGDLS and CDR2 YYNGEE. From the cysteine up to the phenylalanine, the CDR3 has a length of 16 residues. Of all the DNA, just the CDR3 is kept, 48 bases in frame from base 1. The sample here was peripheral blood, taken in the first trimester of pregnancy. The receptor's source is a female donor with multiple sclerosis, enrolled in a pregnancy study. This chain is built from TRBV9 and TRBJ2-2, with 8 junctional bases fitting TRBD1. DNA sequence: TGTGCCAGCAGCGCTGGGACAGGAGTTAACACCGGGGAGCTGTTTTTT. Translated, this gives CASSAGTGVNTGELFF.